This paragraph reports one T cell receptor (beta chain). The data are from a study of blood T cell repertoires in COVID-19. Overall study: Acute and convalescent COVID-19 specimens originated in the United States, Italy and Spain. The cDNA or gDNA used as material had been derived from T cells, B-cell-depleted T cells, or PBMCs.

Looked up from germline, CDR1 is MGHRA and CDR2 is YSYEKL. V lost 1 base, J lost 3 bases, and 4 bases stayed unmatched. The CDR3 extends over 15 amino acids. Generated by immunoSEQ multiplex PCR, the TCRdb table keeps only in-frame clones and is missing some. The repertoire holds about 15,000 clones, roughly 85% seen once, with around 16% in the top ten. The chain uses TRBV4-1 and TRBJ1-1; TRBD1 aligns across 8 bases. Sequencing was carried out using peripheral blood. This TCR derives from a human donor with active COVID-19. The donor label of this sample is uncertain. This chain's CDR3 is CASSQVTGGDTEAFF. DNA of the CDR3: TGCGCCAGCAGCCAAGTTACAGGGGGGGACACTGAAGCTTTCTTT.